Described below is a single T cell receptor (beta chain) sequence and its context. CDR3 length: 14 residues. Germline CDR1 LNHDA, CDR2 SQIVND (reference sequence). V trimming: 3 bases; J trimming: 7 bases; junction bases outside the gene matches: 7. This sample stems from a study of blood T cell repertoires in COVID-19. Study-level background: Collection of acute and convalescent COVID-19 samples took place in the United States, Italy and Spain. Nucleic acid was either cDNA or gDNA, and it came from T cells, B-cell-depleted T cells, or PBMCs.

Under the authors' procedure: Amplification from reference gene primers served as the basis for estimated nucleated cell counts. The protocol was immunoSEQ multiplex PCR, while the TCRdb copy is restricted to in-frame clones and leaves out a portion. The V and J calls and clone size were taken over from that table, and D and trimming were inferred from the DNA. Altogether over 60,000 clones are present, 80% to 85% being singletons, with the ten largest covering roughly 8.3%. This TCR came from a human donor in a cohort sampled during active COVID-19. This chain uses TRBV19 with TRBJ2-7, with 9 bases identical to TRBD1. The sequenced sample consisted of peripheral blood. Here the CDR3 reads CASSIGGQGREQYF. The CDR3 DNA is TGTGCCAGTAGTATCGGGGGACAGGGAAGGGAGCAGTACTTC.